The next 10 T cell receptor beta chains were all read from a single sample in a study of cytomegalovirus exposure and HLA in healthy donors. The study ran its PCR with 60 Vbeta and 13 Jbeta primers. TCRdb keeps only in-frame clones here, not all; method: immunoSEQ multiplex PCR. The table includes under 110,000 clones, 75% detected once. Input material: PBMCs. The source of these receptors is a man aged 40-49 years in good health and CMV-seronegative.

V gene TRBV7-2 combines with J gene TRBJ2-7; D is possibly TRBD2 (5 bases). The germline V and J ends were trimmed by 6 bases and 0 bases, with 12 bases remaining between them. The CDR3 extends over 14 amino acids. Germline lookup yields CDR1 SGHTA and CDR2 FQGNSA. The CDR3 region has the DNA TGTGCCAGCAGGAATCTAGCCAACTCCTACGAGCAGTACTTC. The encoded protein is CASRNLANSYEQYF.

CDR3 DNA sequence: TGTGCCAGCAGCTCCCTACGGGACAGCGCGCAAGAGACCCAGTACTTC. The encoded protein is CASSSLRDSAQETQYF. This chain connects TRBV5-6 to TRBJ2-5, with TRBD1 matching 7 bases. The germline gives CDR1 SGHDT, CDR2 YYEEEE. Trimming removed 3 bases from V and 2 bases from J; junction bases left unmatched: 10. This CDR3 is 16 amino acids long.

This chain links TRBV11-3 with TRBJ2-1; perhaps TRBD2 as D (6 bases). Germline CDR1 and CDR2: SGHNT and YENEEA. With 5 bases removed from V and 7 bases from J, the gap between germline ends came to 12 bases. This CDR3 spans 13 amino acids. The CDR3 sequence: CASSQNGGNEQFF. CDR3 nucleotide sequence: TGTGCCAGCAGCCAAAATGGGGGGAATGAGCAGTTCTTC.

The V gene is TRBV5-6, the J gene TRBJ1-2; D unresolved. Germline V CDR1 and CDR2: SGHDT, YYEEEE. The CDR3 has 17 residues. Trimming removed 9 bases from V and 2 bases from J, with 26 bases in between. Here the CDR3 reads CATKRSLRGRENYGYTF. For the CDR3, the DNA is TGTGCCACCAAAAGATCCTTACGAGGCCGCGAGAACTATGGCTACACCTTC.

The table lists this clone with a count of one. The chain is built from TRBV10-3 and TRBJ1-3, with 7 bases matching TRBD1. The junction had 3 bases not matched to a gene; V was cut back by 6 bases and J by 1 base. The CDR3 is 14 amino acids. CDR1 and CDR2 (germline): ENHRY, SYGVKD. The CDR3, as DNA: TGTGCCATCAGGGGGGGACAGTCTGGAAACACCATATATTTT. This sequence encodes CAIRGGQSGNTIYF.

This sequence joins TRBV4-1 and TRBJ1-4, with a tentative D call TRBD1 (5 bases). Germline V gene lookup returns CDR1 MGHRA and CDR2 YSYEKL. This CDR3 spans 15 amino acids. Between the trimmed V and J ends, which lost 6 bases and 3 bases, there was a span of 14 bases. The CDR3 loop is CASRIPGGANEKLFF. CDR3 nucleotide sequence: TGCGCCAGCAGGATCCCGGGGGGAGCTAATGAAAAACTGTTTTTT.

This chain uses TRBV21-1 with TRBJ1-2; no check of the table's D call, TRBD1, against the DNA was made. TRBV21-1 is shown as a pseudogene. There are 18 residues in the CDR3. The CDR3 nucleotides read TGTGCCAGCAGCAAGGGGTGGGAGGACAGGGTGTTTAGTTATGGCTACACCTTC. This encodes CASSKGWEDRVFSYGYTF.

The genes are TRBV10-1 and TRBJ2-3; 8 positions match TRBD2. The CDR3 sequence is 14 residues long. Germline CDR1 and CDR2: WNHNN and SYGVQD (reference sequence). V dropped 10 bases and J dropped 0; count of bases not matched to a gene: 6. The CDR3 reads CAIRLASSTDTQYF. Here the CDR3 DNA reads TGCGCCATCCGACTAGCGAGTAGCACAGATACGCAGTATTTT.

The chain recombines TRBV7-9 with TRBJ1-2; tentative D call: TRBD1 (5 bases). The V end was cut by 8 bases, the J end by 7 bases, with 17 bases between. The CDR3 totals 13 residues. The germline V gene has CDR1 SEHNR and CDR2 FQNEAQ (reference sequence). The CDR3 here is CASALQVDGGYTF. The DNA for the CDR3 is TGTGCCAGCGCCTTACAGGTAGATGGTGGCTACACCTTC.

The chain employs TRBV6-1 and TRBJ2-7, with a possible D match to TRBD1 (5 bases). Germline lookup yields CDR1 MNHNS and CDR2 SASEGT. This CDR3 is built from 13 residues. V was pared by 3 bases and J by 3 bases, with 9 bases between. The CDR3 spells CASSDQGYYEQYF. The CDR3 region has the DNA TGTGCCAGCAGTGATCAGGGCTACTACGAGCAGTACTTC.